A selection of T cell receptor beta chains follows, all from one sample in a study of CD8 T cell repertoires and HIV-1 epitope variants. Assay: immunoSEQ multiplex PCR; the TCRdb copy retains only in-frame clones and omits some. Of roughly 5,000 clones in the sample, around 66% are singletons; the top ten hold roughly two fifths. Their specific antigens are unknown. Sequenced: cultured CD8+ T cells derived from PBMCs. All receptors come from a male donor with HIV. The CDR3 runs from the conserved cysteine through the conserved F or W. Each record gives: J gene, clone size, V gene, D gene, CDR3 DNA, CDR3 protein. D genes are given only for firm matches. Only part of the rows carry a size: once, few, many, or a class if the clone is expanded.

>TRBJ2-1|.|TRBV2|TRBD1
TGTGCCAGCAGTTTATCACAGGGGATATCCTACAATGAGCAGTTCTTC
CASSLSQGISYNEQFF
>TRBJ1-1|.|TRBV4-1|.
TGCGCCAGCAGCCAAGAGGGGGGGGCGAACACTGAAGCTTTCTTT
CASSQEGGANTEAFF
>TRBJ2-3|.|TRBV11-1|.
TGTGCCAGCAGCTTAGGACCCACAGATACGCAGTATTTT
CASSLGPTDTQYF
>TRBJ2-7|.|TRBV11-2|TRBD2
TGTGCCAGCAGCTTAACCCCGGAGCTAGCGGGAGTGTATGAGCAGTACTTC
CASSLTPELAGVYEQYF
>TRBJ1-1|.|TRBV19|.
TGTGCCAGTAAGTGGCAGGGGATGGACACTGAAGCTTTCTTT
CASKWQGMDTEAFF
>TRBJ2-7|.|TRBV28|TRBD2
TGTGCCAGCAGTCCTTTAGCGGGAGGGTTGTACGAGCAGTACTTC
CASSPLAGGLYEQYF
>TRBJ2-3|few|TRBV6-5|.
TGTGCCAGCAGTTACGGGGATACGCAGTATTTT
CASSYGDTQYF
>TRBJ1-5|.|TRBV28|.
TGTGCCAGCAGTTTATCAGACCCCCTCCGGCCCCAGCATTTT
CASSLSDPLRPQHF
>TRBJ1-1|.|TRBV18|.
TGTGCCAGCTCACCACCTGGACTGGCGGACACTGAAGCTTTCTTT
CASSPPGLADTEAFF
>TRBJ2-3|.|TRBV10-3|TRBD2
TGTGCCATCAGTGAGCCTAGCGGAGCCCCGGGTGTGGAGACAGATACGCAGTATTTT
CAISEPSGAPGVETDTQYF
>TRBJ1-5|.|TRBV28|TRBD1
TGTGCCAGCAGTTTAGCCGCGACAGGGGACCAGCCCCAGCATTTT
CASSLAATGDQPQHF
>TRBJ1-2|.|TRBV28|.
TGTGCCAGCAGTTTTAGCACGAACTATGGCTACACCTTC
CASSFSTNYGYTF
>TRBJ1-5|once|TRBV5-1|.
TGCGCCAGCGTTCAGGGTAGCAATCAGCCCCAGCATTTT
CASVQGSNQPQHF
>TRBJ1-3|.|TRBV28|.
TGTGCCAGCAGTTTTGATAGAGCAGGGAAATCTGGAAACACCATATATTTT
CASSFDRAGKSGNTIYF
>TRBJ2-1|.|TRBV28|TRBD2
TGTGCCAGCAGTCCGGGACTAGCGGGAGACAATGAGCAGTTCTTC
CASSPGLAGDNEQFF
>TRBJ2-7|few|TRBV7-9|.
TGTGCCAGCAGCTTACTCCAAATGGGCGAGCAGTACTTC
CASSLLQMGEQYF
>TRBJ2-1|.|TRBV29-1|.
TGCAGCGTTGTGGACCCTCGACAGGCGGGGGCCTACAATGAGCAGTTCTTC
CSVVDPRQAGAYNEQFF
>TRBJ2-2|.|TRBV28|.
TGTGCCAGCAGTTACACCGGGGAGCTGTTTTTT
CASSYTGELFF
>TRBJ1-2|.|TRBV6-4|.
TGTGCCAGCAGTGACTCGAGGCAAGGAGGGCCTATAGAGGGCTACACCTTC
CASSDSRQGGPIEGYTF
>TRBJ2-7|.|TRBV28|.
TGTGCCAGCAGTTTTGAGGGCATAACCTACGAGCAGTACTTC
CASSFEGITYEQYF
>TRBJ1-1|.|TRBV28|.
TGTGCCAGCGGGGAGAGCATGAACACTGAAGCTTTCTTT
CASGESMNTEAFF
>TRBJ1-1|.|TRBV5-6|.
TGTGCCAGCAGCCCGACACTGAACACTGAAGCTTTCTTT
CASSPTLNTEAFF
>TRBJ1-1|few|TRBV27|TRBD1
TGTGCCAGCAGTTCCCCCGGGACAGGGGTGATTTCCACTGAAGCTTTCTTT
CASSSPGTGVISTEAFF
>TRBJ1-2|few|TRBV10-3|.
TGTGCCATCAGTGAGCTGGACTCCTATGGCTACACCTTC
CAISELDSYGYTF
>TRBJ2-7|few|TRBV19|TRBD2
TGTGCCAGTAGCAGTCTGCAGACTAGCGGGAGAACCTACGAGCAGTACTTC
CASSSLQTSGRTYEQYF
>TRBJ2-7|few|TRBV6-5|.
TGTGCCAGCAGTAGGGAAGGACGGGCCTCCTACGAGCAGTACTTC
CASSREGRASYEQYF
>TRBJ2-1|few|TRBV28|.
TGTGCCAGCAGTTGGGAATACAATGAGCAGTTCTTC
CASSWEYNEQFF
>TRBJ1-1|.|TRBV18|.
TGTGCCAGCTCACCACTGGGTAGGGGAGAGGAAGCTTTCTTT
CASSPLGRGEEAFF
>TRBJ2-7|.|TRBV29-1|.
TGCAGCGTTGAAGAGGCGGGCCACTACGAGCAGTACTTC
CSVEEAGHYEQYF
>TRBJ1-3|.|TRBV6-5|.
TGTGCCAGCGGCTTCGGAATTTCTGGAAACACCATATATTTT
CASGFGISGNTIYF
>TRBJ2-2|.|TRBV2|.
TGTGCCAGCAGCACCGGGACTGGCTCCTGGGAGCTGTTTTTT
CASSTGTGSWELFF
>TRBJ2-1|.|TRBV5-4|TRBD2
TGTGCCAGCAGCTTATCTAGCGGGGGAATCTCCTTCTCCTACAATGAGCAGTTCTTC
CASSLSSGGISFSYNEQFF
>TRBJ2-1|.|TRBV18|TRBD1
TGTGCCAGCTCAGAAAAAGGAGAGACAGGGAACTACAATGAGCAGTTCTTC
CASSEKGETGNYNEQFF
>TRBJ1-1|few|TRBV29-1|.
TGCAGCGGTACATTGGGGGCTCGGACTGAAGCTTTCTTT
CSGTLGARTEAFF
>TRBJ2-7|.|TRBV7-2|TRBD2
TGTGCCAGCAGCTCCAGGGGGGGACTAGCGTACGAGCAGTACTTC
CASSSRGGLAYEQYF
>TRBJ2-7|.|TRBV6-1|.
TGTGCCAGCAGTGATCAGGGAAGCTCCTACGAGCAGTACTTC
CASSDQGSSYEQYF
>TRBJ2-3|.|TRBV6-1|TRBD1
TGTGCCAGCAGTGCCTTCGACAGGGCCGACCAGGGGCCTTTCACAGATACGCAGTATTTT
CASSAFDRADQGPFTDTQYF
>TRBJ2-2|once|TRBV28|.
TGTGCCAGCAGTTCAACATACGCTAGCAGGAACACCGGGGAGCTGTTTTTT
CASSSTYASRNTGELFF
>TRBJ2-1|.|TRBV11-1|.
TGTGCCAGCAGCTTATCAGAGCTAAGCTCCTACAATGAGCAGTTCTTC
CASSLSELSSYNEQFF
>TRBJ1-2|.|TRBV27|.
TGTGCCAGCAGTCCGGGCGGAGGACATGGCTACACCTTC
CASSPGGGHGYTF
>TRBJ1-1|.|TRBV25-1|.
TGTGCCAGCAGTGAATGGGGCAGGGGCGCTTTCTTT
CASSEWGRGAFF
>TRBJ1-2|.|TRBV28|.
TGTGCCAGCAGTTTATCGGCAGGGATAGGTGGCTACACCTTC
CASSLSAGIGGYTF
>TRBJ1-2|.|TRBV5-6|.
TGTGCCAGCAGCTTGGAGCCCCGCTATGGCTACACCTTC
CASSLEPRYGYTF
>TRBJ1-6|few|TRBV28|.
TGTGCCAGTGCGGGATCACCCCTCCACTTT
CASAGSPLHF
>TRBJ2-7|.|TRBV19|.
TGTGCCAGTAGTCCAGGACGGGATAACTACGAGCAGTACTTC
CASSPGRDNYEQYF
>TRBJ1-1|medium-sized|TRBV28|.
TGTGCCAGCAGTTTTCGGGGATGGGGCACTGAAGCTTTCTTT
CASSFRGWGTEAFF
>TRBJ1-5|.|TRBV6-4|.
TGTGCCAGCAGTGAGGCATATAGCAATCAGCCCCAGCATTTT
CASSEAYSNQPQHF
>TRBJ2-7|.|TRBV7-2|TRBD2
TGTGCCAGCAGATTAGATGGTCCTAGCGGAGCCCCCTACGAGCAGTACTTC
CASRLDGPSGAPYEQYF
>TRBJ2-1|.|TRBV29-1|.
TGCAGCGTCCTCCAAAGGGCCAATGAGCAGTTCTTC
CSVLQRANEQFF
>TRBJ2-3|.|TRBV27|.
TGTGCCAGCAGCATCGAGGGACCCACAGATACGCAGTATTTT
CASSIEGPTDTQYF
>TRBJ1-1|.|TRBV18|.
TGTGCCAGCTCACCACCGATGGAGGGTGCCACTGAAGCTTTCTTT
CASSPPMEGATEAFF
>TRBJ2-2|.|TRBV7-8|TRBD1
TGTGCCAGCAGCCCATCGGGACAGGGAATCAACACCGGGGAGCTGTTTTTT
CASSPSGQGINTGELFF
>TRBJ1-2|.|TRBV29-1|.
TGCAGCGTTGAGTCAGGTCATGGCTACACCTTC
CSVESGHGYTF
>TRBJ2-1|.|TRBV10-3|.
TGTGCCATCAGAGAACAGGCCGCTAGCTCCTACAATGAGCAGTTCTTC
CAIREQAASSYNEQFF
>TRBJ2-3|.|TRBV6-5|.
TGTGCCAGCAGCCCCTTGTTAGGCACAGATACGCAGTATTTT
CASSPLLGTDTQYF
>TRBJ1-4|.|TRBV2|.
TGTGCCAGCGGGCAGTATGCAACTAATGAAAAACTGTTTTTT
CASGQYATNEKLFF
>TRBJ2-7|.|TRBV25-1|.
TGTGCCAGCAGTGACAGGGTCTACGAGCAGTACTTC
CASSDRVYEQYF
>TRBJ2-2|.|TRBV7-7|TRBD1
TGTGCCAGCAGCCTCGGGCAGGGGGCGAGAACCGGGGAGTTGTTTTTT
CASSLGQGARTGELFF
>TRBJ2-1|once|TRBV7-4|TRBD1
TGTGCCAGCAGCTTAGCGGGACAGGGCTCCTACAATGAGCAGTTCTTC
CASSLAGQGSYNEQFF
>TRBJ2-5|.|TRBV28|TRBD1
TGTGCCAGCAGTTTTGCGTCCGATGTCCCTGCAGGGGGAGACGGCGAAGAGACCCAGTACTTC
CASSFASDVPAGGDGEETQYF